This T cell receptor beta chain derives from a study of shared clonotypes between healthy human individuals. The germline V gene has CDR1 SGHTA and CDR2 FQGNSA. There are 13 residues in the CDR3. Trimming cost V 6 bases and J 4 bases, with 11 bases left between them. Division of CD4+ cells produced a CD45RA+ naive subset and a CD45RA-negative memory subset. About this clone: What it binds is not known.

Using immunoSEQ multiplex PCR, the repertoire was profiled, and TCRdb retains in-frame clones only, with some absent. The repertoire holds some 1,400,000 clones, with over 95% as singletons. Study-level points and caveats: Naive CD4 clonotype sharing across four donors was 4.5% to 6%. Among the subsets, naive ones generally showed larger estimated richness than memory ones.

This clonotype was obtained from a young man in good health. Sequencing was done on a sample of naive CD4+ T cells sorted from blood. Subset indicated: CD45RA+ positively selected. This chain links TRBV7-2 with TRBJ2-3; perhaps TRBD2 as D (6 bases). CDR3 amino acids: CASRPASADTQYF. In DNA, the CDR3 is TGTGCCAGCAGACCAGCTAGCGCAGATACGCAGTATTTT.